The subject of this entry is one TCR beta chain. This sample is drawn from a study of shared clonotypes between healthy human individuals. Germline-derived CDR1 and CDR2 are SGHAT and FQNNGV. V gave up 0 bases and J gave up 4 bases, with 22 bases separating them. This CDR3 is built from 18 residues. Clones were read by immunoSEQ multiplex PCR, and TCRdb kept only the in-frame ones, dropping some. The table records over 700,000 clones, about two thirds of them present only once. Sequencing was done on a sample of memory CD4+ T cells sorted from blood. Subset defined: CD45RA-negative fraction. V and J are TRBV11-2 and TRBJ2-7; D tentatively fits TRBD1 or TRBD2 (5 bases each). The sequence came from a woman younger than 45 in good health. CDR3 in amino acids: CASSLDWGAGTESYEQYF. The CDR3 DNA follows: TGTGCCAGCAGCTTAGATTGGGGCGCTGGGACCGAATCTTACGAGCAGTACTTC.